These T cell receptor beta chains were read from a single sample in a study of control samples from healthy donors and cancer patients. Using immunoSEQ multiplex PCR, the repertoire was profiled, and TCRdb retains in-frame clones only, with some absent. The sample lists some 410,000 clones, around nine tenths occurring once. Sample: PBMCs. The receptors shown here come from a man aged 40-49 years with head and neck cancer. Both conserved end residues are part of each CDR3. D genes are given only for firm matches. Rows may omit the clone size; those that give it use once, few, many or a size class.

>-|TRBJ1-2|TRBD1|TRBV28
TGTGCCAGCAGTCCGGTGACAGGGGGTGGCTATGGCTACACCTTC
CASSPVTGGGYGYTF
>once|TRBJ2-7|-|TRBV25-1
TGTGCCAGCAGTGACGGGTACGAGCAGTACTTC
CASSDGYEQYF
>-|TRBJ2-2|TRBD1|TRBV9
TGTGCCAGCAGCGTTTTGACAGGGAAGAACACCGGGGAGCTGTTTTTT
CASSVLTGKNTGELFF
>-|TRBJ1-3|-|TRBV7-2
TGTGCCAGCAGCTTAGGAGGGGCACGCTCTGGAAACACCATATATTTT
CASSLGGARSGNTIYF
>-|TRBJ1-1|-|TRBV10-1
TGCGCCAGCAGTGAGACACGGACGGGGAACACTGAAGCTTTCTTT
CASSETRTGNTEAFF
>-|TRBJ2-7|-|TRBV18
TGTGCCAGCCAGAGCCGGGGGCGCGAGTACGAGCAGTACTTC
CASQSRGREYEQYF
>-|TRBJ1-5|-|TRBV3-1/TRBV3-2
TGTGCCAGCAGCCAGTTGGGGGCAGGCCGGACCCAGCCCCAGCATTTT
CASSQLGAGRTQPQHF
>-|TRBJ2-6|-|TRBV7-3
TGTGCCAGCAGCCCAGTGTTCTCTGGGGCCAACGTCCTGACTTTC
CASSPVFSGANVLTF
>-|TRBJ2-2|-|TRBV4-3
TGCGCCAGCAGCCAAGGTCCTGGGCCGGCTAACACCGGGGAGCTGTTTTTT
CASSQGPGPANTGELFF
>-|TRBJ2-6|-|TRBV4-1
TGCGCCAGCAGCCCTATTCGGACAGTGGTAGGGGCCAACGTCCTGACTTTC
CASSPIRTVVGANVLTF
>-|TRBJ2-1|-|TRBV27
TGTGCCAGCAGTCCGAGCTTTAGTAGCGGTGAGCAGTTCTTC
CASSPSFSSGEQFF
>-|TRBJ2-1|-|TRBV25-1
TGTGCCAGCAGTGCCTTCATCGGAAGCTCCTACAATGAGCAGTTCTTC
CASSAFIGSSYNEQFF
>once|TRBJ2-1|TRBD2|TRBV7-2
TGTGCCAGCAGCTTACAGTGGACTAGCGCTGGCAATGAGCAGTTCTTC
CASSLQWTSAGNEQFF
>-|TRBJ2-7|TRBD1|TRBV9
TGTGCCAGCAGCCCTCTGTGGACAGGCTCTGGAGAGCAGTACTTC
CASSPLWTGSGEQYF
>-|TRBJ2-2|-|TRBV11-2
TGTGCCAGCAGCATAGAAGTCACCGGGGAGCTGTTTTTT
CASSIEVTGELFF
>-|TRBJ1-1|-|TRBV27
TGTGCCAGCAGTTTATCCAGGGTGTTTACTGAAGCTTTCTTT
CASSLSRVFTEAFF
>-|TRBJ2-7|-|TRBV12-3/TRBV12-4
TGTGCCAGCACTACGCGCGCCTCCTACGAGCAGTACTTC
CASTTRASYEQYF
>once|TRBJ1-4|-|TRBV19
TGTGCCAGTAGTATACGGCGCAGGGAGGGCGAAAAACTGTTTTTT
CASSIRRREGEKLFF
>few|TRBJ1-1|TRBD1|TRBV24-1
TGTGCCACCAGTGATTCCCCGGGGACAGTGAACACTGAAGCTTTCTTT
CATSDSPGTVNTEAFF
>once|TRBJ2-3|-|TRBV5-6
TGTGCCAGCAGCTTGGGGGGAATTAGCACAGATACGCAGTATTTT
CASSLGGISTDTQYF
>-|TRBJ1-5|-|TRBV10-3
TGTGCCATCGGGGGGGGGCAAGGGAGCAATCAGCCCCAGCATTTT
CAIGGGQGSNQPQHF
>once|TRBJ1-6|-|TRBV7-2
TGTGCCAGCAGCTTAGCCCAGGGCAATTCACCCCTCCACTTT
CASSLAQGNSPLHF
>-|TRBJ1-6|TRBD1|TRBV30
TGTGCCTGGAGGACCTACGGACAGGGGGCTTCTGTACCCCTCCACTTT
CAWRTYGQGASVPLHF